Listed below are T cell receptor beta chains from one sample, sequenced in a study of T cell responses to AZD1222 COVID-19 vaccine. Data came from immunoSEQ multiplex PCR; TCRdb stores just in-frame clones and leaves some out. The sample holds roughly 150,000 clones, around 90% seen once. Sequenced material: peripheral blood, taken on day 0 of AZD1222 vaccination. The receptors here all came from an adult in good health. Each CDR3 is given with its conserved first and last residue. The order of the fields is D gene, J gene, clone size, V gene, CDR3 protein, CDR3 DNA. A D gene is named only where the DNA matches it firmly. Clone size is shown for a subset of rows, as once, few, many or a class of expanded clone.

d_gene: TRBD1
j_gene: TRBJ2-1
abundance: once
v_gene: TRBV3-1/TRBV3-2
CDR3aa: CASSPDRGSYNEQFF
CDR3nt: TGTGCCAGCAGCCCTGACAGGGGCTCCTACAATGAGCAGTTCTTC

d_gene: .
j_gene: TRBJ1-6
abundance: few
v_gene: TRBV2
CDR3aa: CASSRDKGSYNSPLHF
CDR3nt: TGTGCCAGCAGCCGGGACAAAGGTTCCTATAATTCACCCCTCCACTTT

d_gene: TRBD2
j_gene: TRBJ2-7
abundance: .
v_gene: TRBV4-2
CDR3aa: CASSQGGGNEQYF
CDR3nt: TGTGCCAGCAGCCAAGGGGGAGGGAACGAGCAGTACTTC

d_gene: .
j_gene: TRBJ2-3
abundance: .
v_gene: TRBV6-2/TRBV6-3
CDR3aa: CASSYARSAQYF
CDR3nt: TGTGCCAGCAGTTACGCCCGGAGTGCGCAGTATTTT

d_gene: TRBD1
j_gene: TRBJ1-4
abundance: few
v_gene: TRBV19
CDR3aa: CASRNLDRDNEKLFF
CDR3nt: TGTGCCAGTAGAAACCTTGACAGGGATAATGAAAAACTGTTTTTT

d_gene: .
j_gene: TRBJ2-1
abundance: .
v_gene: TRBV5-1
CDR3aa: CASTPGNEQFF
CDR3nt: TGCGCCAGCACCCCAGGCAATGAGCAGTTCTTC

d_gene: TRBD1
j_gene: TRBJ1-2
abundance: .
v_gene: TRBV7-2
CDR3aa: CASSPPWTGAGYTF
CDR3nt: TGTGCCAGCAGCCCACCCTGGACAGGGGCAGGCTACACCTTC

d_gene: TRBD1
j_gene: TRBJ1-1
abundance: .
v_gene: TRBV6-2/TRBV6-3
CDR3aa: CASSYSRQGPQNTEAFF
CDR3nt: TGTGCCAGCAGTTACTCGAGACAGGGCCCTCAGAACACTGAAGCTTTCTTT

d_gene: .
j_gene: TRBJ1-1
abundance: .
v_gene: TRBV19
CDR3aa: CASRGWGNTEAFF
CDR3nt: TGTGCCAGCCGGGGGTGGGGAAACACTGAAGCTTTCTTT

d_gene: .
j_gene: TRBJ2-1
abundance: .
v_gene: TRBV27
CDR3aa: CASSSGIILHNEQFF
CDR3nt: TGTGCCAGCAGCTCAGGGATTATCCTTCACAATGAGCAGTTCTTC

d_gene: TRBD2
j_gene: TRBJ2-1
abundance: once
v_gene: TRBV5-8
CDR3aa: CASSAGLVRMNEQFF
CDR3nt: TGTGCCAGCAGCGCGGGACTAGTCAGGATGAATGAGCAGTTCTTC

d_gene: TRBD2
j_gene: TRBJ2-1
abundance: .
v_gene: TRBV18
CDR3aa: CASSPLGTSGGTSYNEQFF
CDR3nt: TGTGCCAGCTCACCATTGGGGACTAGCGGGGGGACCTCCTACAATGAGCAGTTCTTC

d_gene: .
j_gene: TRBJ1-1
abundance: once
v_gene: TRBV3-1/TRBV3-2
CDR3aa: CASSQNSYGTEAFF
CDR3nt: TGTGCCAGCAGCCAAAATAGTTACGGCACTGAAGCTTTCTTT

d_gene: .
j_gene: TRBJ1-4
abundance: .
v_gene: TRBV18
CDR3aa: CASSPKADSRAYGEKLFF
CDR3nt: TGTGCCAGCTCACCAAAGGCTGACTCTAGGGCTTATGGGGAAAAACTGTTTTTT

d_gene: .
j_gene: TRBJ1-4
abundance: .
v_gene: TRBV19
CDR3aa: CASSRTANEKLFF
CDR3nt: TGTGCCAGTAGCCGGACTGCGAATGAAAAACTGTTTTTT

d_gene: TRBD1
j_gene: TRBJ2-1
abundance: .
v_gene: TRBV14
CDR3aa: CASSPGRDRQFF
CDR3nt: TGTGCCAGCAGCCCGGGCCGGGACAGGCAGTTCTTC

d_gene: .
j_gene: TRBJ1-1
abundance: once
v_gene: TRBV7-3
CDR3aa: CASKDPNTEAFF
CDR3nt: TGTGCCAGCAAGGACCCGAACACTGAAGCTTTCTTT

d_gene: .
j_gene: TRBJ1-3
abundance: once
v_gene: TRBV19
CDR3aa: CASGSGDAISGNTIYF
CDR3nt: TGTGCCAGTGGTTCAGGGGACGCGATCTCTGGAAACACCATATATTTT

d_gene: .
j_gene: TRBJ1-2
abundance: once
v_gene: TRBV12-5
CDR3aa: CASGLSGGEHNGVLDGYTF
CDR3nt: TGTGCTAGTGGTTTGAGCGGAGGAGAACATAACGGAGTTTTGGATGGCTACACCTTC

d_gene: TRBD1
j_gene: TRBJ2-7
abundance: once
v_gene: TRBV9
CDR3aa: CASSVVGQSHEQYF
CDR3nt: TGTGCCAGCAGCGTAGTGGGACAGTCCCACGAGCAGTACTTC

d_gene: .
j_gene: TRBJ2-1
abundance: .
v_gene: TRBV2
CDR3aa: CASSGPDEQFF
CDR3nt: TGTGCCAGCAGTGGCCCCGATGAGCAGTTCTTC

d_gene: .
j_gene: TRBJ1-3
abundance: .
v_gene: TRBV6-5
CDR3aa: CASSFGNTIYF
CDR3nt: TGTGCCAGCAGTTTTGGAAACACCATATATTTT

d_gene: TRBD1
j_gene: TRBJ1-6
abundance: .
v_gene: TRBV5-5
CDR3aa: CASSLLSTGTNSPLHF
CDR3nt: TGTGCCAGCAGCTTGCTATCGACAGGGACTAATTCACCCCTCCACTTT

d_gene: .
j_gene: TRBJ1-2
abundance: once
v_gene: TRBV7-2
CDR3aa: CASSLVVGGLEYTF
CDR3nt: TGTGCCAGCAGCTTAGTAGTGGGCGGCCTAGAATACACCTTC

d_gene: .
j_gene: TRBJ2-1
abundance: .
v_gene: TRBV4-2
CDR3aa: CASSLEELYNEQFF
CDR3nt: TGTGCCAGCAGCCTGGAGGAGCTCTACAATGAGCAGTTCTTC

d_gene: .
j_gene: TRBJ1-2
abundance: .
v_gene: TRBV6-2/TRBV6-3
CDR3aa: CASSYDAVTRNYGYTF
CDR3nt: TGTGCCAGCAGTTACGACGCAGTCACACGTAACTATGGCTACACCTTC

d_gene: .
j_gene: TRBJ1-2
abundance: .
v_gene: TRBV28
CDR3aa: CASSVAGMNYGYTF
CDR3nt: TGTGCCAGCAGTGTAGCAGGGATGAACTATGGCTACACCTTC

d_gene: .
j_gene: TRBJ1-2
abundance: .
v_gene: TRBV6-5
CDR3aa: CANPGGNYGYTF
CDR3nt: TGTGCCAACCCCGGGGGTAACTATGGCTACACCTTC

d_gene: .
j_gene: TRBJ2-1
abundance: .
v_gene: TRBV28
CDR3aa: CASSSPHRPGNEQFF
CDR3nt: TGTGCCAGCAGTTCCCCCCACAGGCCAGGGAATGAGCAGTTCTTC

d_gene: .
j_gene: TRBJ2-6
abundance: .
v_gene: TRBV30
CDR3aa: CAWDGGVSSGANVLTF
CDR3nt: TGTGCCTGGGATGGCGGGGTTTCCTCTGGGGCCAACGTCCTGACTTTC

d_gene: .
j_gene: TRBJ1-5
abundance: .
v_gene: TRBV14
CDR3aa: CASSHLMAGDNQPQHF
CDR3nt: TGTGCCAGCAGCCATTTAATGGCAGGGGACAATCAGCCCCAGCATTTT

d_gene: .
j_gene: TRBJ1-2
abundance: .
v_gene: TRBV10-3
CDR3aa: CAISPLEGIGGYTF
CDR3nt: TGTGCCATCAGCCCTTTGGAGGGTATCGGTGGCTACACCTTC

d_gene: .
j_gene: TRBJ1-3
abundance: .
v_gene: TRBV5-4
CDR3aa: CASSLEWGDGNTIYF
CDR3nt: TGTGCCAGCAGCTTGGAATGGGGAGATGGGAACACCATATATTTT

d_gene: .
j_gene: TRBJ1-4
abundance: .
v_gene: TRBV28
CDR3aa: CASNPDRNEKLFF
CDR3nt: TGTGCCAGCAACCCGGACAGAAATGAAAAACTGTTTTTT

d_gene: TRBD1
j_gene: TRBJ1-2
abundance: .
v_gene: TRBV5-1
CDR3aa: CASSSLWTGGDYGYTF
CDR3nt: TGCGCCAGCAGCTCGTTATGGACAGGAGGAGACTATGGCTACACCTTC

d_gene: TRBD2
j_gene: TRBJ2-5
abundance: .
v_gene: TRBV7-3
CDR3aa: CASSPGGLGETQYF
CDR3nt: TGTGCCAGCAGCCCGGGGGGGCTTGGAGAGACCCAGTACTTC

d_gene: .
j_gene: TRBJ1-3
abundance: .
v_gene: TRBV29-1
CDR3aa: CSVLVGKGLGNTIYF
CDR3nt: TGCAGCGTTTTAGTTGGGAAAGGTCTCGGAAACACCATATATTTT

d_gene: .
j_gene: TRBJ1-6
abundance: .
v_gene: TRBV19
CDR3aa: CATRLAGTRSNSPLHF
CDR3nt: TGTGCCACCAGATTAGCGGGTACAAGGTCTAATTCACCCCTCCACTTT

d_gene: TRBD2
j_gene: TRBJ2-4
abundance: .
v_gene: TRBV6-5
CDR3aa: CASSRTGGENIQYF
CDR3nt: TGTGCCAGCAGTCGAACGGGGGGTGAAAACATTCAGTACTTC

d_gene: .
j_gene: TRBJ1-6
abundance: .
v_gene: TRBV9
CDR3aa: CASSVGNSPLHF
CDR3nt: TGTGCCAGCAGCGTCGGGAATTCACCCCTCCACTTT

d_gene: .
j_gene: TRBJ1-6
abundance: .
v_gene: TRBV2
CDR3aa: CATAPGQNNSPLHF
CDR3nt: TGTGCCACCGCCCCGGGACAAAATAATTCACCCCTCCACTTT

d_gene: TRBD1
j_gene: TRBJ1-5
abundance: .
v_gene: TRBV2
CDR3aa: CASIATGGAGQPQHF
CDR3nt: TGTGCCAGCATCGCGACAGGGGGCGCGGGTCAGCCCCAGCATTTT

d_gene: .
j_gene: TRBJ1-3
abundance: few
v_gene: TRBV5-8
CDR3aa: CASSQGGGNTIYF
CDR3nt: TGTGCCAGCAGCCAAGGGGGTGGAAACACCATATATTTT

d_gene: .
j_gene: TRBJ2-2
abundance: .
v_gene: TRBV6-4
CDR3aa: CASSSVRGLDTGELFF
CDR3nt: TGTGCCAGCAGTAGTGTTCGGGGGCTAGACACCGGGGAGCTGTTTTTT

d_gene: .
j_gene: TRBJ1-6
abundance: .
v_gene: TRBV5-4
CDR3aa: CASSLGGSKNSPLHF
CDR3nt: TGTGCCAGCAGCTTGGGTGGCAGTAAAAATTCACCCCTCCACTTT